Below, one T cell receptor (beta chain) is given with its context. Its antigen is currently unknown. V was pared by 6 bases and J by 8 bases, with 8 bases between. This CDR3 is 12 amino acids long. This sample is drawn from a study of vaccination effects on CD4 cells after COVID-19. Investigators separated out CD4+ T cells once around 11 days of culture had passed. Two-dose BNT162b2 or mRNA-1273 vaccination was given to participants. TCRdb's copy holds only in-frame clones and misses some; the assay was immunoSEQ multiplex PCR. The sample records 50,000 to 70,000 clones, 70% to 80% being singletons. General study findings and limits: In healthy vaccinees, only 1 of 255 vaccine-induced clones cross-reacted with common cold coronaviruses.

The TCR sequence derives from a human donor who received a COVID-19 vaccine. Sequences were derived from CD4+ T cells from PBMCs cultured without peptide, sampled after COVID-19 vaccination. The rearrangement joins TRBV12-3 or TRBV12-4 to TRBJ1-6; D is unresolved. CDR3 protein: CASSEEYSPLHF. In DNA form, the CDR3 reads TGTGCCAGCAGCGAGGAGTATTCACCCCTCCACTTT.